This section outlines one T cell receptor beta chain sequence together with its context. As yet, its antigen is unknown. This record belongs to a study of cytotoxic CD8 clonotypes in ibrutinib-treated CLL. Here immunoSEQ multiplex PCR was the method, and the copy in TCRdb shows in-frame clones only, minus some. The table includes 150,000 or so clones, around three quarters detected once. This CDR3 contains 15 residues. The V gene's germline CDR1 is MRHNA and CDR2 SNTAGT. Between the trimmed V and J ends, which lost 0 bases and 4 bases, there was a span of 10 bases. Study-wide results and limits: Shared public clonotypes were rare, and on treatment they either got smaller or stayed the same. Patients showed higher baseline clonality than age-matched healthy donors, and it tracked circulating CD8+ T-cell counts.

Sequenced material: PBMCs, taken after 12 months of ibrutinib treatment. The genes are TRBV6-4 and TRBJ2-1; unclear D gene. The sequence was collected from a human donor with chronic lymphocytic leukemia. The CDR3 DNA reads TGTGCCAGCAGTGACTCGATAGGCACATACAATGAGCAGTTCTTC. Translated: CASSDSIGTYNEQFF.